This T cell receptor beta chain was identified during a study of OX40 agonist ivuxolimab in advanced cancers. Across the study: Three patients responded partially, comprising one with hepatocellular carcinoma and two with cutaneous melanoma.

A history of autoimmune disease or systemic immunosuppression excluded patients. Some clones are missing from TCRdb's copy, which holds only in-frame ones; the method was immunoSEQ multiplex PCR. This sample has tens of thousands of clones; 85% to 90% occur once, and the top ten carry 0.33%. Germline V gives CDR1 MDHEN, CDR2 SYDVKM. Trimming took 7 bases from V and 6 from J; bases not matched to a gene: 10. CDR3 size: 15 residues. The sample was CD4+ or CD8+ T cells sorted from blood, taken in a trial of the OX40 agonist ivuxolimab. This clonotype originated in an adult with an advanced solid tumor such as melanoma, head and neck, liver or kidney cancer. The chain has TRBV28 and TRBJ2-1; 9 bases fit TRBD2. The CDR3, as DNA: TGTGCCAGCAATGGCGGGAGGGCCTCGGGCAATGAGCAGTTCTTC. Protein product: CASNGGRASGNEQFF.